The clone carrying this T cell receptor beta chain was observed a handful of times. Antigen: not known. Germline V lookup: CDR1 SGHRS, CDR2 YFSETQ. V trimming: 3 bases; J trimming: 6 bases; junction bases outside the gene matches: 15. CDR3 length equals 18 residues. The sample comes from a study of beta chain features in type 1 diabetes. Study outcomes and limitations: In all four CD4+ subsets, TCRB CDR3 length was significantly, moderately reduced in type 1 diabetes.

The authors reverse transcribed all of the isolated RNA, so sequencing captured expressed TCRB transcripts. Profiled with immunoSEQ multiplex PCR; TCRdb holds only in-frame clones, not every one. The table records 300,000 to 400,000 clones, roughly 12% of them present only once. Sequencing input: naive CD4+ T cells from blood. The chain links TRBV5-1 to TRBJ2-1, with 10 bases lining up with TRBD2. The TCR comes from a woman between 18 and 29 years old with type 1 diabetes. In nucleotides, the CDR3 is TGCGCCAGCAGCTCGAGGGGGCCTTTAGCGGGAGGCCCCAATGAGCAGTTCTTC. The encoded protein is CASSSRGPLAGGPNEQFF.